The 17 T cell receptor beta chains presented below share a single source sample, sequenced in a study of post-analysis software for immune sequencing data (dated by TCRdb to the mid-2010s). No antigen is known for these receptors. Receptors were amplified or captured by PCR. TCRdb records Illumina HiSeq 2500 as the sequencer. Unique molecular identifiers were incorporated into TCR beta cDNA libraries to reduce PCR and sequencing biases. TCRdb reran the public reads through fastp at Q25 and MiXCR, keeping productive beta chains. Records with the same CDR3 protein are collapsed into one entry carrying the most frequent genes and DNA. The sample table records about 770,000 distinct CDR3 sequences; approximately 44% of these occur just once. 4.9% of the sample lies in the top ten. General findings and caveats noted by the study authors: About five TRBV segments, including TRBV5-6, TRBV5-1 and TRBV20-1, were significantly more frequent in patients than controls.

Material for sequencing was blood. The source of these receptors is a girl aged 5-17 years with multiple sclerosis.

In its sample, this clonotype was seen once. The chain carries TRBV7-9 and TRBJ2-7; 7 bases align to TRBD2. V lost 4 bases and J lost 0; bases outside the gene matches: 6. CDR3 size: 15 residues. From germline, CDR1 is SEHNR and CDR2 FQNEAQ (reference sequence). The CDR3 protein is CASSYIAGFSYEQYF. The CDR3 DNA follows: TGTGCCAGCAGCTACATAGCGGGTTTCTCCTACGAGCAGTACTTC. The complete variable domain, with remaining parts taken from reference TRBV7-9 and TRBJ2-7, reads DTGVSQNPRHKITKRGQNVTFRCDPISEHNRLYWYRQTLGQGPEFLTYFQNEAQLEKSRLLSDRFSAERPKGSFSTLEIQRTEQGDSAMYLCASSYIAGFSYEQYFGPGTRLTVT.

This clonotype was detected only a few times. The chain joins TRBV20-1 to TRBJ2-1; 11 bases are a match to TRBD2. The germline gives CDR1 DFQATT, CDR2 SNEGSKA (reference sequence). The CDR3 totals 17 residues. V was pared by 6 bases and J by 8 bases, with 18 bases of the junction left unmatched. The CDR3 is CSAPVAGGPGFGDEQFF. CDR3 coding DNA: TGCAGTGCGCCCGTAGCGGGAGGGCCTGGTTTCGGCGATGAGCAGTTCTTC.

About this clonotype itself: It may be a read error: a sequence one base away is much more abundant. The chain couples TRBV15 to TRBJ2-5; 7 bases agree with TRBD2. This CDR3 has 14 amino acids. The J segment lost 5 bases and the V segment lost 1 base, leaving 4 bases of the junction unmatched. Per the germline V gene, CDR1 is LNHNV and CDR2 is YYDKDF (reference sequence). The CDR3 here is CATSRGKLAETQYF. In nucleotides, the CDR3 is TGTGCCACCAGCAGAGGTAAACTAGCGGAGACCCAGTACTTC.

CDR3 DNA: TGTGCCAGCAGTTTACTCGGGGTCTTATCGGGATACAATGAGCAGTTCTTC. Amino acid sequence: CASSLLGVLSGYNEQFF. The J gene is TRBJ2-1, the V gene TRBV27; TRBD2 is a possible D gene (5 bases). The V gene's germline CDR1 is MNHEY and CDR2 SMNVEV (reference sequence). V gave up 2 bases and J gave up 4 bases, with 18 bases separating them. There are 17 residues in the CDR3.

This chain links TRBV20-1 with TRBJ2-3; the match to TRBD1 covers 9 bases. V was pared by 6 bases and J by 2 bases, with 3 bases of the junction left unmatched. In germline, CDR1 is DFQATT, CDR2 SNEGSKA (reference sequence). CDR3 size: 13 residues. The CDR3 bases are TGCAGTGCCCGGACAGGGGCCACAGATACGCAGTATTTT. Translating gives CSARTGATDTQYF.

The chain combines TRBV5-5 with TRBJ1-2; 10 positions agree with TRBD1. This CDR3 is 16 amino acids long. Germline trimming cut 4 bases from V and 4 bases from J; bases unmatched to any gene: 10. Germline-derived CDR1 and CDR2 are SGHKS and YYEKEE (reference sequence). The CDR3: CASSPGTGDGGYGYTF. The CDR3, as DNA: TGTGCCAGCAGCCCAGGGACAGGGGATGGTGGCTATGGCTACACCTTC.

The V and J genes are TRBV14 and TRBJ1-6; TRBD1 is a possible D gene (6 bases). CDR1 SGHDN and CDR2 FVKESK come from the germline V gene. CDR3 length equals 12 residues. V lost 7 bases and J 13 bases, leaving 14 bases between the germline ends. The CDR3 is CASNRGPSPLHF. The CDR3 DNA reads TGTGCCAGCAACCGGGGGCCCTCTCCCCTCCACTTT.

This sequence joins TRBV12-3 or TRBV12-4 and TRBJ2-1; D is undetermined. V was trimmed by 6 bases and J by 0 bases, leaving 15 bases between them. There are 16 residues in the CDR3. DNA of the CDR3: TGTGCCAGCAGCCCCCCTAGTCCCAGCTCCTACAATGAGCAGTTCTTC. As protein: CASSPPSPSSYNEQFF.

The chain couples TRBV28 to TRBJ1-2; the D gene is possibly TRBD1 (6 bases). With 7 bases removed from V and 3 bases from J, the gap between germline ends came to 21 bases. The CDR3 runs 16 residues. Germline values: CDR1 MDHEN, CDR2 SYDVKM. Here the CDR3 DNA reads TGTGCCAGCAACTCCCCTACAGGGAGGGTTGACTATGGCTACACCTTC. Protein product: CASNSPTGRVDYGYTF.

The chain combines TRBV20-1 with TRBJ2-3; D perhaps matches TRBD2 (6 bases). The germline V gene encodes CDR1 DFQATT and CDR2 SNEGSKA (reference sequence). The V and J ends lost 0 bases and 0 bases respectively, with 13 bases between them. This CDR3 has 16 residues. Here the CDR3 reads CSARDRAGPSTDTQYF. CDR3 nucleotide sequence: TGCAGTGCTAGAGATAGGGCGGGGCCTAGCACAGATACGCAGTATTTT.

This clonotype appeared a few times. The gene calls are TRBV12-3 or TRBV12-4 and TRBJ1-2; no reliable D call. Trimming stripped 1 base from V and 8 bases from J, with 17 bases between. The CDR3 spans 15 residues. CDR3 sequence: CASSLGPGQRRGYTF. Here the CDR3 DNA reads TGTGCCAGCAGTTTAGGACCCGGGCAGCGGAGAGGCTACACCTTC.

This clonotype occurred a few times. The CDR3 region is CASSTSGDEQFF. CDR3 coding DNA: TGCGCCAGCAGCACCTCCGGGGATGAGCAGTTCTTC. The genes are TRBV4-1 and TRBJ2-1, with a tentative D call TRBD2 (5 bases). The CDR3 runs to 12 residues. Between the trimmed V and J ends, which lost 5 bases and 8 bases, there was a span of 10 bases. CDR1 is MGHRA and CDR2 is YSYEKL in the germline V gene.

This clonotype was counted only a few times. The chain joins TRBV24-1 to TRBJ2-5; TRBD1 matches 9 bases. The CDR3 extends over 16 amino acids. V was clipped by 5 bases and J by 3 bases; unmatched bases: 9. Germline CDR1 KGHDR, CDR2 SFDVKD. CDR3 in DNA: TGTGCCACCAGTGGTGCCGGGACAGGGAGTAAAGAGACCCAGTACTTC. Translated, it gives CATSGAGTGSKETQYF.

V and J are TRBV5-1 and TRBJ2-3; 7 bases line up with TRBD1. Germline CDR1 reads SGHRS; CDR2 reads YFSETQ. The V and J ends lost 4 bases and 2 bases, in that order; junction bases with no gene match: 7. The CDR3 sequence is 15 residues long. The CDR3 nucleotides read TGCGCCAGCAGCGGACCGACAGGGAACACAGATACGCAGTATTTT. Its protein product is CASSGPTGNTDTQYF.

The chain is built from TRBV29-1 and TRBJ2-3; D uncertain. The germline V gene encodes CDR1 SQVTM and CDR2 ANQGSEA. Trimming stripped 3 bases from V and 6 bases from J, with 16 bases between. The CDR3 covers 14 residues. The CDR3 here is CSVEFTQLFDTQYF. The CDR3 nucleotides read TGCAGCGTTGAGTTTACACAGCTTTTTGATACGCAGTATTTT.

The V gene is TRBV24-1, the J gene TRBJ1-1, with unresolved D. Per the germline V gene, CDR1 is KGHDR and CDR2 is SFDVKD. This CDR3 has 14 amino acids. V lost 4 bases to trimming and J lost 5 bases, with 13 bases between them. DNA for the CDR3: TGTGCCACCAGTGACCCTACCACGGGGACTGAAGCTTTCTTT. Translated, it gives CATSDPTTGTEAFF.

The V and J genes are TRBV27 and TRBJ2-1; TRBD1 or TRBD2 may be the D gene (5 bases each). The CDR3 runs 17 residues. Per germline, CDR1 MNHEY and CDR2 SMNVEV (reference sequence). Trimming stripped 6 bases from V and 0 bases from J, with 18 bases between. CDR3 sequence reads: CASSWDGVWTSYNEQFF. The DNA of the CDR3 is TGTGCCAGCAGCTGGGACGGGGTTTGGACCTCCTACAATGAGCAGTTCTTC.